This T cell receptor beta chain is from a study of OX40 agonist ivuxolimab in advanced cancers. Study in general: Given to patients was ivuxolimab, an agonistic anti-OX40 (CD134) antibody. At 0.01 to 10 mg/kg, ivuxolimab was administered intravenously to patients every 2 weeks. Study-wide results and limits: Antigen specificity was not determined for the expanded peripheral T cells.

Using immunoSEQ multiplex PCR, the repertoire was profiled, and TCRdb retains in-frame clones only, with some absent. The sample gives tens of thousands of clones, around 91% of which show up once; 1.5% to 2% is in the top ten. In this sample, this clone turned up once. What it binds is not known. The V and J ends lost 4 bases and 7 bases respectively, with 8 bases between them. Germline V gene sequence: CDR1 SGDLS, CDR2 YYNGEE. The CDR3 loop spans 12 amino acids. V and J are TRBV9 and TRBJ1-4; D unresolved. The clonotype comes from an adult with an advanced solid tumor such as melanoma, head and neck, liver or kidney cancer. This specimen was CD4+ or CD8+ T cells sorted from blood, taken in a trial of the OX40 agonist ivuxolimab. CDR3 coding DNA: TGTGCCAGCAGCCGAGAAGGTGAAAAACTGTTTTTT. Its translation: CASSREGEKLFF.